The clone carrying this TCR beta chain was counted a few times. Its antigen is not identified. The data derive from a study of cytomegalovirus exposure and HLA in healthy donors. Study details: The Caucasian-associated ancestry cluster held roughly 81% of under 450 genotyped donors.

Vbeta (60) and Jbeta (13) primers were used in the PCR. The protocol was immunoSEQ multiplex PCR, while the TCRdb copy is restricted to in-frame clones and leaves out a portion. The sample carries over 150,000 clones, 60% to 80% recorded once. There were likely unrecorded immune exposures, though donors were nominally healthy when sampled. Study-level points and caveats: The dataset shows that most TCR sequences were rare, while some public TCRs occurred in many donors. A list of more than 150 TCR beta chains associated with cytomegalovirus was given.

The CDR3 spans 15 residues. The V segment lost 4 bases and the J segment 2 bases; nucleotides outside the gene matches: 8. Germline V gene sequence: CDR1 SGHTS, CDR2 YDEGEE. Sequenced input: PBMCs. The chain recombines TRBV5-8 with TRBJ2-5; 7 bases map to TRBD2. The TCR sequence derives from a man aged 55 to 70 in good health and CMV-seronegative. Here the CDR3 reads CASSQGLDGQETQYF. CDR3 nucleotides: TGTGCCAGCAGCCAAGGACTAGACGGGCAAGAGACCCAGTACTTC.